The entry below gives a single TCR beta chain sequence along with its context. The sample originates from a study of blood T cell repertoires in COVID-19. Overall study context: Some COVID-19 samples were acute and others convalescent; all came from the United States, Italy and Spain. Sample material is recorded as cDNA or gDNA derived from T cells, B-cell-depleted T cells, or PBMCs.

CDR3 length: 17 residues. The authors' processing: Reference gene primer amplification in the assay estimated nucleated cell counts. The protocol was immunoSEQ multiplex PCR, while the TCRdb copy is restricted to in-frame clones and leaves out a portion. V, J and clone size reflect that table, while D and trimming were determined from the DNA. The top ten hold 4% to 5.5% of the sample, which has about 400,000 clones, around 89% seen once. The chain carries TRBV21-1 and TRBJ2-2; the D call TRBD1 from the table was never checked on the DNA. TRBV21-1 is listed as a pseudogene. This TCR came from a woman in her twenties or thirties with acute or convalescent COVID-19. The sequenced material came from peripheral blood. CDR3 in amino acids: CASSTSKGDKNTGELFF. Here the CDR3 DNA reads TGTGCCAGCAGCACCTCCAAAGGGGACAAGAACACCGGGGAGCTGTTTTTT.